These T cell receptor beta chains were read from a single sample in a study of OX40 agonist ivuxolimab in advanced cancers. Profiling relied on immunoSEQ multiplex PCR, and the TCRdb table lists in-frame clones only, not all of them. The table has roughly 26,000 clones, around nine tenths seen once. The sequencing used CD4+ or CD8+ T cells sorted from blood, collected in a trial of the OX40 agonist ivuxolimab. The receptors were sampled from an adult with an advanced solid tumor such as melanoma, head and neck, liver or kidney cancer. Each CDR3 is given with its conserved first and last residue. The D gene is left open where the match is weak. Not all rows give a size; the values are once, few, many and, for expanded clones, a class.

j_call: TRBJ2-1
clone_size: .
v_call: TRBV5-4
d_call: TRBD2
cdr3_aa: CASSPRSSGGANEQFF
cdr3_nt: TGTGCCAGCAGCCCGAGGTCGAGCGGGGGCGCCAATGAGCAGTTCTTC

j_call: TRBJ2-7
clone_size: .
v_call: TRBV7-6
d_call: TRBD1
cdr3_aa: CASSSGQGRSYEQYF
cdr3_nt: TGTGCCAGCAGCTCAGGACAGGGGAGATCCTACGAGCAGTACTTC

j_call: TRBJ1-4
clone_size: .
v_call: TRBV5-1
d_call: TRBD1
cdr3_aa: CASSWTGSKEKLFF
cdr3_nt: TGCGCCAGCAGCTGGACAGGGAGTAAGGAAAAACTGTTTTTT

j_call: TRBJ1-5
clone_size: once
v_call: TRBV4-1
d_call: .
cdr3_aa: CASSQVPEGQPQHF
cdr3_nt: TGCGCCAGCAGCCAAGTGCCTGAAGGTCAGCCCCAGCATTTT

j_call: TRBJ2-3
clone_size: .
v_call: TRBV30
d_call: TRBD2
cdr3_aa: CAWSAGTSGVTDTQYF
cdr3_nt: TGTGCCTGGAGTGCCGGGACTAGCGGCGTCACAGATACGCAGTATTTT

j_call: TRBJ1-1
clone_size: once
v_call: TRBV7-2
d_call: .
cdr3_aa: CASSYVRGDTEAFF
cdr3_nt: TGTGCCAGCAGCTATGTCAGGGGTGACACTGAAGCTTTCTTT

j_call: TRBJ2-7
clone_size: .
v_call: TRBV4-1
d_call: TRBD1
cdr3_aa: CASSQGTGTYEQYF
cdr3_nt: TGCGCCAGCAGCCAAGGGACAGGGACCTACGAGCAGTACTTC

j_call: TRBJ2-7
clone_size: .
v_call: TRBV7-6
d_call: .
cdr3_aa: CASSLGLDRHYEQYF
cdr3_nt: TGTGCCAGCAGCTTGGGACTGGACAGGCACTACGAGCAGTACTTC

j_call: TRBJ1-1
clone_size: .
v_call: TRBV5-1
d_call: .
cdr3_aa: CASSLTGSEEAFF
cdr3_nt: TGCGCCAGCAGCTTGACCGGGTCGGAAGAAGCTTTCTTT

j_call: TRBJ2-1
clone_size: .
v_call: TRBV18
d_call: .
cdr3_aa: CASSPPKNEQFF
cdr3_nt: TGTGCCAGCTCACCACCGAAGAATGAGCAGTTCTTC

j_call: TRBJ1-5
clone_size: .
v_call: TRBV27
d_call: .
cdr3_aa: CASRSQGQPQHF
cdr3_nt: TGTGCCAGCAGGTCTCAGGGACAGCCCCAGCATTTT

j_call: TRBJ2-7
clone_size: .
v_call: TRBV19
d_call: .
cdr3_aa: CASSMTYSYEQYF
cdr3_nt: TGTGCCAGTAGTATGACGTATTCCTACGAGCAGTACTTC

j_call: TRBJ1-2
clone_size: .
v_call: TRBV6-1
d_call: TRBD1
cdr3_aa: CASGQGAGIYGYTF
cdr3_nt: TGTGCCAGCGGCCAGGGGGCGGGAATCTATGGCTACACCTTC

j_call: TRBJ1-4
clone_size: .
v_call: TRBV28
d_call: .
cdr3_aa: CASSPAPEATNEKLFF
cdr3_nt: TGTGCCAGCAGTCCGGCCCCCGAGGCAACTAATGAAAAACTGTTTTTT

j_call: TRBJ1-2
clone_size: .
v_call: TRBV7-9
d_call: TRBD1
cdr3_aa: CASSSSLQGGKYGYTF
cdr3_nt: TGTGCCAGCAGCTCAAGTCTGCAGGGGGGAAAATATGGCTACACCTTC

j_call: TRBJ1-2
clone_size: .
v_call: TRBV4-3
d_call: TRBD1
cdr3_aa: CASSHLGQDIDGYTF
cdr3_nt: TGCGCCAGCAGCCACCTCGGACAGGATATCGATGGCTACACCTTC

j_call: TRBJ2-3
clone_size: .
v_call: TRBV4-1
d_call: .
cdr3_aa: CASRSTDTQYF
cdr3_nt: TGCGCCAGCAGAAGCACAGATACGCAGTATTTT

j_call: TRBJ2-7
clone_size: .
v_call: TRBV4-3
d_call: TRBD1
cdr3_aa: CASSQDPTGGSYEQYF
cdr3_nt: TGCGCCAGCAGCCAAGACCCGACAGGGGGCTCCTACGAGCAGTACTTC

j_call: TRBJ2-1
clone_size: .
v_call: TRBV15
d_call: .
cdr3_aa: CATTPGKTYNEQFF
cdr3_nt: TGTGCCACCACCCCGGGGAAGACCTACAATGAGCAGTTCTTC

j_call: TRBJ2-7
clone_size: .
v_call: TRBV9
d_call: TRBD2
cdr3_aa: CASSVRAGDVLGEQYF
cdr3_nt: TGTGCCAGCAGCGTACGAGCGGGGGACGTTTTAGGAGAGCAGTACTTC

j_call: TRBJ2-1
clone_size: .
v_call: TRBV14
d_call: TRBD1
cdr3_aa: CASSPRGDRVNNEQFF
cdr3_nt: TGTGCCAGCAGCCCCCGTGGGGACAGGGTAAACAATGAGCAGTTCTTC

j_call: TRBJ2-3
clone_size: once
v_call: TRBV9
d_call: TRBD2
cdr3_aa: CASSVAPRLAGVPDTQYF
cdr3_nt: TGTGCCAGCAGCGTAGCTCCCCGACTAGCGGGAGTTCCAGATACGCAGTATTTT

j_call: TRBJ1-1
clone_size: few
v_call: TRBV25-1
d_call: .
cdr3_aa: CASSDLKRDTEAFF
cdr3_nt: TGTGCCAGCAGTGATCTCAAGAGGGACACTGAAGCTTTCTTT

j_call: TRBJ2-3
clone_size: .
v_call: TRBV5-4
d_call: .
cdr3_aa: CASSQRLVGTDTQYF
cdr3_nt: TGTGCCAGCAGCCAAAGACTAGTCGGCACAGATACGCAGTATTTT

j_call: TRBJ2-1
clone_size: .
v_call: TRBV27
d_call: TRBD2
cdr3_aa: CASSPPPWTSGRGDEQFF
cdr3_nt: TGTGCCAGCAGTCCTCCTCCTTGGACTAGCGGGAGGGGCGATGAGCAGTTCTTC

j_call: TRBJ1-1
clone_size: .
v_call: TRBV7-6
d_call: .
cdr3_aa: CASSLQSGTVTEAFF
cdr3_nt: TGTGCCAGCAGCTTACAAAGTGGGACGGTCACTGAAGCTTTCTTT